A single sample gave rise to the 18 T cell receptor beta chains below, sequenced in a study of CD8 T cells in ankylosing spondylitis. MiXCR, applied by TCRdb to the 5' RACE reads, yields one record per CDR3 protein. The profile shows approximately 150,000 distinct CDR3 sequences, approximately 32% of them singletons. Specimen: synovial fluid, either unsorted or a sorted T cell fraction (not recorded which). These receptors were obtained from a male donor with ankylosing spondylitis.

This clonotype was seen a handful of times. V gene TRBV5-5 combines with J gene TRBJ2-1; TRBD2 matches at 11 bases. V dropped 9 bases and J dropped 14; count of bases not matched to a gene: 10. This CDR3 has 12 amino acids. Per germline, CDR1 SGHKS and CDR2 YYEKEE (reference sequence). The CDR3 bases are TGTGCCACCCGAATAGCGGGGGGGAAGAAGTTCTTC. Its protein product is CATRIAGGKKFF. Complete variable domain (other parts from reference TRBV5-5 and TRBJ2-1): DAGVTQSPTHLIKTRGQQVTLRCSPISGHKSVSWYQQVLGQGPQFIFQYYEKEERGRGNFPDRFSARQFPNYSSELNVNALLLGDSALYLCATRIAGGKKFFGPGTRLTVL.

This chain uses TRBV4-1 with TRBJ2-1, with D possibly TRBD2 on 8 matching bases. V shed 6 bases and J shed 1 base, with 22 bases lying between them. The CDR3 sequence is 18 residues long. CDR1 is MGHRA and CDR2 is YSYEKL in the germline V gene. The CDR3 DNA reads TGCGCCAGCAGTCCAGGGGGGGCGGGAGGTCCTTCCTACAATGAGCAGTTCTTC. It encodes CASSPGGAGGPSYNEQFF.

This clonotype was detected a few times. The chain joins TRBV12-3 or TRBV12-4 to TRBJ2-7, with D tentatively TRBD1 (5 bases). V dropped 2 bases and J dropped 3 bases, with 8 bases sitting between them. The CDR3 contains 13 residues. The CDR3 nucleotides read TGTGCCAGCAGTTTAAGACAGAACTACGAGCAGTACTTC. It codes for CASSLRQNYEQYF.

This clonotype was found a few times. The gene calls are TRBV2 and TRBJ2-3; 8 bases fit TRBD2. The CDR3 has 15 residues. The germline V gene has CDR1 SNHLY and CDR2 FYNNEI. Trimming at V came to 5 bases and at J to 3 bases, leaving 7 bases not matched to a gene. CDR3: CASSPQRGPTDTQYF. CDR3 DNA sequence: TGTGCCAGCAGTCCCCAGCGGGGGCCAACAGATACGCAGTATTTT.

This clonotype was counted between two and nine times. The CDR3 DNA is TGTGCCAGCAGCTATCAGGGACAGGAGAACACTGAAGCTTTCTTT. Translated: CASSYQGQENTEAFF. The rearrangement joins TRBV7-9 to TRBJ1-1; 8 nucleotides line up with TRBD1. Germline values: CDR1 SEHNR, CDR2 FQNEAQ (reference sequence). The CDR3 is made up of 15 amino acids. The V and J ends lost 4 bases and 1 base, in that order; junction bases with no gene match: 5.

This clonotype has only a few counts. This chain links TRBV20-1 with TRBJ2-2; D is undetermined. From germline, CDR1 is DFQATT and CDR2 SNEGSKA (reference sequence). This CDR3 region has 14 residues. The CDR3 reads CSKIEGWATGELFF. CDR3 nucleotides: TGCAGCAAGATCGAAGGGTGGGCCACCGGGGAGCTGTTTTTT.

The chain employs TRBV5-1 and TRBJ2-7; D remains unclear. Germline V gives CDR1 SGHRS, CDR2 YFSETQ. Trimming cost V 1 base and J 0 bases, with 11 bases left between them. The CDR3 length is 15 residues. The chain's CDR3 is CASSLMAGSSYEQYF. The CDR3 coding sequence is TGCGCCAGCAGCTTGATGGCCGGCAGCTCCTACGAGCAGTACTTC.

This clonotype was seen more than once but under ten times. The chain joins TRBV2 to TRBJ2-3; D might be TRBD2 (5 bases). The V and J ends lost 6 bases and 15 bases respectively, with 19 bases between them. CDR1 is SNHLY, CDR2 FYNNEI, per germline. This CDR3 spans 12 amino acids. The CDR3 coding sequence is TGTGCCAGCAGCGACCGGGCCCCGGGAAAATATTTT. Its protein is CASSDRAPGKYF.

The V gene is TRBV20-1, the J gene TRBJ1-6; D unresolved. Per the germline V gene, CDR1 is DFQATT and CDR2 is SNEGSKA (reference sequence). CDR3 length: 16 amino acids. V was trimmed by 0 bases and J by 9 bases, leaving 18 bases between them. Written as DNA, the CDR3 is TGCAGTGCTAGAGAGCCCCGGGTGACGGGAGGTTCACCCCTCCACTTT. Amino acids: CSAREPRVTGGSPLHF.

There are many counts of this clonotype. V usage is TRBV20-1 and J usage is TRBJ2-5; a weak D match, TRBD2 (6 bases). V lost 6 bases to trimming and J lost 4 bases, with 18 bases between them. Germline CDR1 is DFQATT and CDR2 is SNEGSKA (reference sequence). The CDR3 consists of 14 residues. The CDR3 loop reads CSARGEVVGETQYF. In nucleotides, the CDR3 is TGCAGTGCCCGAGGGGAGGTAGTCGGAGAGACCCAGTACTTC.

This clonotype appeared a few times. The CDR3 here is CASRVEGTDTQYF. CDR3 nucleotides: TGCGCCAGCAGAGTGGAGGGCACAGATACGCAGTATTTT. The chain links TRBV5-1 to TRBJ2-3; D might be TRBD2 (5 bases). Trimming shortened V by 5 bases and J by 1 base, and 8 bases separated the two germline ends. This CDR3 contains 13 residues. The V gene's germline CDR1 is SGHRS and CDR2 YFSETQ.

This clonotype came up a few times. The chain is built from TRBV3-1 and TRBJ2-2; D gene ambiguous. Germline-derived CDR1 and CDR2 are LGHDT and YNNKEL (reference sequence). This CDR3 spans 14 amino acids. The V gene lost 1 base and the J gene lost 5 bases, with 8 bases spanning the gap. For the CDR3, the DNA is TGTGCCAGCAGCCAAGGACTCAATACCGGGGAGCTGTTTTTT. This sequence encodes CASSQGLNTGELFF.

The chain has TRBV28 and TRBJ2-7, with 8 nucleotides matching TRBD1. From germline, CDR1 is MDHEN and CDR2 SYDVKM. With V trimmed by 6 bases and J by 2 bases, 6 bases remained unmatched. This CDR3 contains 14 residues. The CDR3 DNA is TGTGCCAGCAGCCCGACAGGGGTTGCCTACGAGCAGTACTTC. Protein product: CASSPTGVAYEQYF.

The V call is TRBV12-3 or TRBV12-4, the J call TRBJ1-4; the D is unclear. V was trimmed by 1 base and J by 8 bases, leaving 8 bases between them. There are 13 residues in the CDR3. CDR3 nucleotide sequence: TGTGCCAGCAGTTTAGGGGGAATCGAAAAACTGTTTTTT. Its protein is CASSLGGIEKLFF.

The rearrangement uses TRBV3-1 and TRBJ2-6, with D possibly TRBD2 on 6 matching bases. CDR1 and CDR2 (germline): LGHDT, YNNKEL (reference sequence). The CDR3 runs 20 residues. The V and J ends lost 0 bases and 0 bases respectively, with 18 bases between them. CDR3 nucleotides: TGTGCCAGCAGCCAAGAAGCGGGCCAGGCACAACTCTCTGGGGCCAACGTCCTGACTTTC. It yields the protein CASSQEAGQAQLSGANVLTF.

This clonotype was detected only a few times. V gene TRBV20-1 combines with J gene TRBJ1-1, with D maybe TRBD1 (5 bases). CDR1 and CDR2 from the germline V gene are DFQATT and SNEGSKA (reference sequence). The CDR3 consists of 12 residues. CDR3 in DNA: TGCAGAACCACCGGAGGGGTCGGTGAAGCTTTCTTT. Translated, it gives CRTTGGVGEAFF.

J is TRBJ2-7 and V is TRBV6-1; 8 bases map to TRBD1. CDR3 length equals 15 residues. Trimming cost V 6 bases and J 0 bases; bases outside gene matches: 7. Germline lookup yields CDR1 MNHNS and CDR2 SASEGT. CDR3 in DNA: TGTGCCAGCAGCGGGACAGGACTGAGCTCCTACGAGCAGTACTTC. The encoded protein is CASSGTGLSSYEQYF.

The gene calls are TRBV24-1 and TRBJ2-1; 8 bases agree with TRBD2. The J segment lost 7 bases and the V segment lost 4 bases, leaving 8 bases of the junction unmatched. Germline CDR1 and CDR2: KGHDR and SFDVKD. The CDR3 sequence is 15 residues long. The CDR3 DNA reads as TGTGCCACCAGTGAACAAGGGACTAGACAGAATGAGCAGTTCTTC. Translation gives CATSEQGTRQNEQFF.